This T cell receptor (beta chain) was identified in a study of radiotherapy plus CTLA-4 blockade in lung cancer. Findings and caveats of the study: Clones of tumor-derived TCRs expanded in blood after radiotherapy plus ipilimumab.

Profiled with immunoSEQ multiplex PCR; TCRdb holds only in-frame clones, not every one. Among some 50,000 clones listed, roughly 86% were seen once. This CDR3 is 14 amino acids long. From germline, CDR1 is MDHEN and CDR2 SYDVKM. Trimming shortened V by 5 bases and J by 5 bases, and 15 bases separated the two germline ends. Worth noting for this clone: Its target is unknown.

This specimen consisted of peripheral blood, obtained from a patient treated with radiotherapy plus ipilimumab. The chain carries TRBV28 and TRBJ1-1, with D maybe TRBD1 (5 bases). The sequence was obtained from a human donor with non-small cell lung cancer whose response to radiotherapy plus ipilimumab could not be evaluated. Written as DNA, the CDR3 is TGTGCCAGCAGTCAGATGGGGGGGTGGACTGAAGCTTTCTTT. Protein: CASSQMGGWTEAFF.